These 15 T cell receptor beta chains were sequenced from one sample in a study of Ad26.COV2.S vaccination and SARS-CoV-2 variants. The protocol was immunoSEQ multiplex PCR, while the TCRdb copy is restricted to in-frame clones and leaves out a portion. Of some 390,000 clones listed, 75% to 90% are singletons. Documented treatment: roughly 18 received Ad26.COV2.S at low or high dose, single or two shots; about 5 received placebo; per-sample allocation not given. Day 63 after the first vaccine or placebo injection was the time point for sampling. The specimen was peripheral blood, collected in a trial of Ad26.COV2.S vaccine versus placebo. The receptors come from a person between 18 and 59 years old who received the Ad26.COV2.S COVID-19 vaccine or a placebo.

In DNA form, the CDR3 reads TGTGCCATCAGTCCGGTTGTCACCGGGGAGCTGTTTTTT. It is translated as CAISPVVTGELFF. This chain connects TRBV10-3 to TRBJ2-2; D not certain. The V end was cut by 5 bases, the J end by 4 bases, with 8 bases between. This CDR3 is built from 13 residues. Germline V CDR1 and CDR2: ENHRY, SYGVKD.

V gene TRBV9 combines with J gene TRBJ2-3, with D uncertain. Trimming took off 4 bases at V and 1 base at J, with 13 bases between the two ends. This CDR3 comprises 15 residues. Per germline, CDR1 SGDLS and CDR2 YYNGEE. In nucleotides, the CDR3 is TGTGCCAGCAGCCTCACCCTCCAGGGCACAGATACGCAGTATTTT. It encodes CASSLTLQGTDTQYF.

The chain uses TRBV5-4 and TRBJ2-1, with TRBD2 matching over 15 bases. V lost 3 bases and J lost 5; bases outside the gene matches: 0. The CDR3 runs 15 residues. CDR1 and CDR2 from the germline V gene are SGHNT and YYREEE (reference sequence). CDR3 DNA sequence: TGTGCCAGCAGCTGGACTAGCGGGAGGGACAATGAGCAGTTCTTC. Protein product: CASSWTSGRDNEQFF.

The V and J genes are TRBV30 and TRBJ2-3, with D unclear. Deletions cut 2 bases from V and 3 bases from J, with 9 bases between. The CDR3 consists of 13 residues. CDR1 is GTSNPN, CDR2 SVGIG, per germline (reference sequence). In DNA, the CDR3 is TGTGCCTGGAGTCACAAACCGACAGATACGCAGTATTTT. The encoded protein is CAWSHKPTDTQYF.

This clone was observed many times. This chain connects TRBV10-1 to TRBJ1-1; tentative D call: TRBD1 (5 bases). The CDR3 covers 11 residues. V dropped 3 bases and J dropped 8 bases, with 7 bases sitting between them. CDR1 is WNHNN, CDR2 SYGVQD, per germline (reference sequence). CDR3 sequence: CASSDGGEAFF. CDR3 DNA sequence: TGCGCCAGCAGTGACGGGGGGGAAGCTTTCTTT.

The chain uses TRBV6-4 and TRBJ2-7, with D maybe TRBD2 (5 bases). CDR3 size: 13 residues. V shed 4 bases and J shed 5 bases, with 12 bases lying between them. Germline V gene data show CDR1 as MRHNA and CDR2 as SNTAGT. The CDR3 nucleotides read TGTGCCAGCAGTGTGCTAGCTATCCACGAGCAGTACTTC. Its protein is CASSVLAIHEQYF.

The CDR3 protein is CASSFSGGSTSEAFF. The CDR3 bases are TGTGCCAGCAGTTTTTCCGGGGGCAGCACTTCTGAAGCTTTCTTT. This chain uses TRBV28 with TRBJ1-1, with D perhaps TRBD1 (6 bases). V was pared by 3 bases and J by 6 bases, with 17 bases between. The V gene's germline CDR1 is MDHEN and CDR2 SYDVKM. The CDR3 runs to 15 residues.

The chain links TRBV19 to TRBJ1-1; D uncertain. Trimming removed 6 bases at V and 0 bases at J, with 14 bases between. Per the germline V gene, CDR1 is LNHDA and CDR2 is SQIVND (reference sequence). The CDR3 extends over 15 amino acids. CDR3 residues: CASRELRLMNTEAFF. In nucleotides, the CDR3 is TGTGCCAGTAGGGAGTTAAGGCTCATGAACACTGAAGCTTTCTTT.

The CDR3 DNA reads as TGCAGCGTTCAAAGCGGGCCGACCTACGAGCAGTACTTC. It yields the protein CSVQSGPTYEQYF. The V and J genes are TRBV29-1 and TRBJ2-7; possible D gene TRBD2, 6 bases. The CDR3 contains 13 residues. Germline CDR1 is SQVTM and CDR2 is ANQGSEA. V dropped 5 bases and J dropped 2 bases, with 13 bases sitting between them.

The chain recombines TRBV14 with TRBJ2-1; 8 bases line up with TRBD2. CDR1 is SGHDN and CDR2 is FVKESK in the germline V gene. The CDR3 has 15 residues. The V segment lost 5 bases and the J segment 2 bases; nucleotides outside the gene matches: 5. The CDR3 DNA reads as TGTGCCAGCAGCACTACTAGCGGACCCTACAATGAGCAGTTCTTC. This gives the protein CASSTTSGPYNEQFF.

This chain links TRBV9 with TRBJ1-2; 8 nucleotides match TRBD1. The CDR3 consists of 15 residues. The germline gives CDR1 SGDLS, CDR2 YYNGEE. Losses at the gene ends were 0 bases for V and 4 bases for J; bases not matched to a gene: 5. The CDR3 nucleotides are TGTGCCAGCAGCGTAGAAGACAGGGGAAGCTATGGCTACACCTTC. This gives the protein CASSVEDRGSYGYTF.

The gene calls are TRBV6-6 and TRBJ1-2, with no clear D. The CDR3 is made up of 13 amino acids. V was clipped by 4 bases and J by 3 bases, with 9 bases between them. Germline V gene lookup returns CDR1 MNHNY and CDR2 SVGAGI (reference sequence). CDR3: CASSSRRDYGYTF. CDR3 nucleotides: TGTGCCAGCAGTTCCCGCCGGGACTATGGCTACACCTTC.

The V and J genes are TRBV7-8 and TRBJ1-6, with D hard to call. Trimming removed 1 base from V and 0 bases from J, with 4 bases in between. CDR1 and CDR2 from the germline V gene are SGHVS and FQNEAQ. The CDR3 is 15 residues long. The CDR3 coding sequence is TGTGCCAGCAGCTTAGGGGCCTCCTATAATTCACCCCTCCACTTT. It is translated as CASSLGASYNSPLHF.

The chain is built from TRBV7-3 and TRBJ2-5; the match to TRBD1 covers 8 bases. This CDR3 contains 15 residues. Trimming removed 8 bases from V and 2 bases from J; junction bases left unmatched: 10. CDR1 SGHTA and CDR2 FQGTGA come from the germline V gene. The CDR3 DNA reads TGTGCCAGCGGAACTGGACAGGGCCCGCAAGAGACCCAGTACTTC. Translation gives CASGTGQGPQETQYF.

In its sample, this clone was seen once. This rearrangement joins TRBV9 to TRBJ1-3; D remains ambiguous. Deletions cut 0 bases from V and 0 bases from J, with 7 bases between. Germline values: CDR1 SGDLS, CDR2 YYNGEE. The CDR3 runs 15 residues. The CDR3, as DNA: TGTGCCAGCAGCGTAGTGGCGAGCTCTGGAAACACCATATATTTT. Its protein is CASSVVASSGNTIYF.